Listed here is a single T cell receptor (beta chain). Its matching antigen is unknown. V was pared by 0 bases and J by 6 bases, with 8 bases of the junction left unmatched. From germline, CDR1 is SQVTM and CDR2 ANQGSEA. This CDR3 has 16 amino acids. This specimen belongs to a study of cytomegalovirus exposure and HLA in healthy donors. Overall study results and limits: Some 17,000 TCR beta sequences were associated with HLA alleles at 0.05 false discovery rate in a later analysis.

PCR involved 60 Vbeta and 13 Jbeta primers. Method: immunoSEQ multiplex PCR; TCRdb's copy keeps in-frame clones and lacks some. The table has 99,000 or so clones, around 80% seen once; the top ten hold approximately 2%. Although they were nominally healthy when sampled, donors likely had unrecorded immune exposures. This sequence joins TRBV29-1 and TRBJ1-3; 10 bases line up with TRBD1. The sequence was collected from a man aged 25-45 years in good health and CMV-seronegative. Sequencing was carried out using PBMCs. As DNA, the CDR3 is TGCAGCGTTGAAGAGGGAACAGACAGGGGGCAAAACACCATATATTTT. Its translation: CSVEEGTDRGQNTIYF. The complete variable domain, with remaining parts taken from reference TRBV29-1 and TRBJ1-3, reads SAVISQKPSRDICQRGTSLTIQCQVDSQVTMMFWYRQQPGQSLTLIATANQGSEATYESGFVIDKFPISRPNLTFSTLTVSNMSPEDSSIYLCSVEEGTDRGQNTIYFGEGSWLTVV.